A single sample gave rise to the 4 T cell receptor beta chains below, sequenced in a study of radiation and T cells in renal cell carcinoma. The repertoire was sequenced with immunoSEQ multiplex PCR; TCRdb's copy has only in-frame clones and lacks some. This sample carries 130,000 or so clones, less than 85% of them seen once, and the ten largest clones take under 30%. Documented time point: baseline pretreatment blood. The sample's treatment: 15 Gy SBRT to primary tumor, nephrectomy 4 weeks later. The sample in question was blood, obtained from a patient whose treatment included radiotherapy and nephrectomy. The receptors here all came from a woman aged 50 to 60 with renal cell carcinoma.

This clone was recorded only once. The V call is TRBV5-6, the J call TRBJ2-2; 7 positions agree with TRBD2. Germline CDR1 reads SGHDT; CDR2 reads YYEEEE. CDR3 length: 16 amino acids. With V trimmed by 2 bases and J by 0 bases, 4 bases remained unmatched. CDR3 in DNA: TGTGCCAGCAGCTTTAAGGCGGGGGCGAACACCGGGGAGCTGTTTTTT. It is translated as CASSFKAGANTGELFF.

The chain is built from TRBV30 and TRBJ2-4; D may be TRBD1 or TRBD2 (5 bases each). V lost 1 base and J 5 bases, leaving 12 bases between the germline ends. This CDR3 comprises 14 residues. Germline values: CDR1 GTSNPN, CDR2 SVGIG (reference sequence). The CDR3 protein is CAWSAPGAENIQYF. CDR3 in DNA: TGTGCCTGGAGTGCCCCCGGGGCTGAAAACATTCAGTACTTC.

The V and J genes are TRBV4-2 and TRBJ2-5, with D uncertain. In germline, CDR1 is LGHNA, CDR2 YNFKEQ. The CDR3 runs to 13 residues. Trimming stripped 0 bases from V and 4 bases from J, with 6 bases between. CDR3 loop: CASSQDRVETQYF. The DNA for the CDR3 is TGTGCCAGCAGCCAAGATAGAGTAGAGACCCAGTACTTC.

This clone was seen just once. The rearrangement links TRBV29-1 to TRBJ2-3; 8 bases are a match to TRBD2. Losses at the gene ends were 3 bases for V and 4 bases for J; bases not matched to a gene: 3. Germline CDR1 reads SQVTM; CDR2 reads ANQGSEA. The CDR3 loop spans 13 amino acids. For the CDR3, the DNA is TGCAGCGTTGATTCCGGGGGGGCAGATACGCAGTATTTT. Translating gives CSVDSGGADTQYF.